The next 10 T cell receptor beta chains were all read from a single sample in a study of response to subunit inactivated influenza vaccine. TCRdb independently ran MiXCR on the RT-PCR reads; one entry per CDR3 protein. Of 450,000 to 600,000 distinct CDR3 sequences listed, under 8.5% are singletons. The material sequenced was PBMCs from blood, taken roughly 24 months after vaccination. Receptors were obtained from a man between 45 and 75 years old who received an inactivated influenza vaccine.

This clonotype was seen repeatedly, ten times or more. The rearrangement links TRBV27 to TRBJ1-2; D ambiguous. The CDR3 consists of 13 residues. Germline V gene lookup returns CDR1 MNHEY and CDR2 SMNVEV (reference sequence). V was pared by 10 bases and J by 0 bases, with 12 bases between. The CDR3 bases are TGTGCCACCGCTAGATCGGCTAACTATGGCTACACCTTC. It encodes CATARSANYGYTF.

This clonotype was counted only a few times. The V gene is TRBV10-3, the J gene TRBJ2-7; TRBD1 aligns across 8 bases. Germline V gene data show CDR1 as ENHRY and CDR2 as SYGVKD. The CDR3 sequence is 13 residues long. With 6 bases clipped from V and 5 bases from J, the junction kept 6 bases outside the gene matches. Here the CDR3 reads CAIRDRARDEQYF. The CDR3 DNA reads as TGTGCCATCAGGGACAGGGCTCGGGACGAGCAGTACTTC.

J is TRBJ2-5 and V is TRBV15; D is uncertain. CDR1 is LNHNV, CDR2 YYDKDF, per germline (reference sequence). Trimming removed 0 bases from V and 1 base from J, with 9 bases in between. The CDR3 consists of 15 residues. The CDR3 nucleotides read TGTGCCACCAGCAGAGATGGACGGCTCCAAGAGACCCAGTACTTC. Translated: CATSRDGRLQETQYF.

There are many counts of this clonotype. This sequence joins TRBV7-2 and TRBJ1-5; 7 nucleotides agree with TRBD1. Germline V lookup: CDR1 SGHTA, CDR2 FQGNSA. Unmatched junction bases numbered 5, after V lost 5 bases and J lost 1 base. The length of the CDR3 is 15 residues. CDR3 amino acids: CASSDRVGSNQPQHF. CDR3 DNA sequence: TGTGCCAGCAGCGACAGGGTTGGAAGCAATCAGCCCCAGCATTTT.

The chain recombines TRBV27 with TRBJ1-1, with a possible D match to TRBD1 (5 bases). The CDR3 contains 18 residues. Trimming removed 1 base from V and 0 bases from J, with 18 bases in between. Per the germline V gene, CDR1 is MNHEY and CDR2 is SMNVEV (reference sequence). The CDR3 loop reads CASSLYWRGRGMNTEAFF. CDR3 nucleotide sequence: TGTGCCAGCAGTTTATATTGGCGTGGGAGGGGCATGAACACTGAAGCTTTCTTT.

CDR3 protein: CASSVEPVVNTEAFF. The CDR3 nucleotides are TGTGCCAGCAGCGTAGAACCGGTTGTGAACACTGAAGCTTTCTTT. V gene TRBV9 combines with J gene TRBJ1-1; D is ambiguous. The germline gives CDR1 SGDLS, CDR2 YYNGEE. Trimming stripped 0 bases from V and 0 bases from J, with 9 bases between. The CDR3 is 15 residues long.

This chain joins TRBV3-1 and TRBJ2-4; D remains unclear. The germline CDR1 and CDR2 sequences are LGHDT and YNNKEL (reference sequence). The V and J ends lost 6 bases and 1 base respectively, with 13 bases between them. The CDR3 covers 15 residues. CDR3 residues: CASSDLGRAKNIQYF. DNA of the CDR3: TGTGCCAGCAGTGATCTAGGAAGGGCCAAAAACATTCAGTACTTC.

In its sample, this clonotype was seen many times. This sequence joins TRBV20-1 and TRBJ2-1; 11 bases match TRBD2. V shed 2 bases, J shed 6 bases, and the junction held 3 bases outside the gene matches. The CDR3 loop spans 14 amino acids. The germline gives CDR1 DFQATT, CDR2 SNEGSKA (reference sequence). CDR3 sequence reads: CSARRLAGGNEQFF. DNA of the CDR3: TGCAGTGCTAGAAGGCTAGCGGGGGGCAATGAGCAGTTCTTC.

This clonotype was seen more than once but under ten times. The V call is TRBV6-1, the J call TRBJ2-3; maybe TRBD2 (6 bases). There are 13 residues in the CDR3. Trimming took off 7 bases at V and 7 bases at J, with 15 bases between the two ends. The germline gives CDR1 MNHNS, CDR2 SASEGT. The CDR3 protein is CASKEGLRNTQYF. DNA for the CDR3: TGTGCCAGCAAGGAGGGGCTTAGAAATACGCAGTATTTT.

The chain combines TRBV5-6 with TRBJ2-7, with no clear D. V lost 0 bases and J lost 3, with 10 bases in between. The CDR3 loop spans 14 amino acids. Germline loops: CDR1 SGHDT, CDR2 YYEEEE. For the CDR3, the DNA is TGTGCCAGCAGCTTGGGTCAGACCCGCTACGAGCAGTACTTC. Amino acid sequence: CASSLGQTRYEQYF.